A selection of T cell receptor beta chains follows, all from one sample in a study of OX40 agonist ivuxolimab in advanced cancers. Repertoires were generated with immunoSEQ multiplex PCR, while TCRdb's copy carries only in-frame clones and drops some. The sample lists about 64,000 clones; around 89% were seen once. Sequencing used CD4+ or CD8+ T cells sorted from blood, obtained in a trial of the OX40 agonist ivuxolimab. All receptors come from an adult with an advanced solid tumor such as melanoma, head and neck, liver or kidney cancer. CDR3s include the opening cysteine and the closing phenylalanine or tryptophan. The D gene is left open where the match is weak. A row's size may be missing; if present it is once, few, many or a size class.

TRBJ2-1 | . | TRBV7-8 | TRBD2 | CASSPRLAGGNNNEQFF | TGTGCCAGCAGCCCCCGACTAGCGGGAGGGAATAACAATGAGCAGTTCTTC
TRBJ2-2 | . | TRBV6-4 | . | CASIIRKGPTGELFF | TGTGCCAGCATAATTAGGAAGGGGCCCACCGGGGAGCTGTTTTTT
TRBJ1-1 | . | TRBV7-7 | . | CASSPLGGSTEAFF | TGTGCCAGCAGCCCACTAGGGGGGAGCACTGAAGCTTTCTTT
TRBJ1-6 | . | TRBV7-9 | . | CASSPRASPLHF | TGTGCCAGCAGCCCCCGGGCATCACCCCTCCACTTT
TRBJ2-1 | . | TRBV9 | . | CASSVVVGPYNEQFF | TGTGCCAGCAGCGTAGTGGTGGGGCCTTACAATGAGCAGTTCTTC
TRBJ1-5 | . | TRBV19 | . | CASRPPRSNQPQHF | TGTGCCAGTAGGCCTCCAAGAAGCAATCAGCCCCAGCATTTT
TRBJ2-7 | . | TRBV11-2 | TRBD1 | CASSPDPGQADYEQYF | TGTGCCAGCAGCCCCGATCCGGGACAGGCAGACTACGAGCAGTACTTC
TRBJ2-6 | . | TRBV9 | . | CASSVVPGWSGANVLTF | TGTGCCAGCAGCGTAGTGCCGGGCTGGTCTGGGGCCAACGTCCTGACTTTC
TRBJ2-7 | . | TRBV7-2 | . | CASSPSPPPSPAYEQYF | TGTGCCAGCAGCCCAAGCCCCCCCCCTAGCCCTGCCTACGAGCAGTACTTC
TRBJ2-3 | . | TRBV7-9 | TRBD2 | CASSLPTSGDTDTQYF | TGTGCCAGCAGCTTGCCGACTAGCGGAGACACAGATACGCAGTATTTT
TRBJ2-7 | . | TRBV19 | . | CASSILLDYEQYF | TGTGCCAGTAGTATTTTGTTAGACTACGAGCAGTACTTC
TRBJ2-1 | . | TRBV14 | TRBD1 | CASSQVGTGRREQFF | TGTGCCAGCAGCCAAGTCGGGACAGGGAGGAGGGAGCAGTTCTTC
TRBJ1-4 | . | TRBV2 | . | CASSLGDAPNEKLFF | TGTGCCAGCAGTCTTGGGGACGCCCCTAATGAAAAACTGTTTTTT
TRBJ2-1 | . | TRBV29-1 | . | CSVDRGRGGNEQFF | TGCAGCGTTGATCGGGGCAGGGGGGGCAATGAGCAGTTCTTC
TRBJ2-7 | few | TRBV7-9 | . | CASSPYTGTEQYF | TGTGCCAGCAGCCCTTATACCGGGACCGAGCAGTACTTC
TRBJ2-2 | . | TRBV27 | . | CASSLSKGGWGRDTGELFF | TGTGCCAGCAGTTTATCGAAGGGGGGCTGGGGGCGAGACACCGGGGAGCTGTTTTTT
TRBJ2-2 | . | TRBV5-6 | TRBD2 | CASTKLVTSSGNTGELFF | TGTGCCAGCACGAAGCTTGTAACCTCTAGCGGGAACACCGGGGAGCTGTTTTTT
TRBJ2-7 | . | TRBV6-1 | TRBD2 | CASSEPGLATSSYEQYF | TGTGCCAGCAGTGAGCCGGGACTAGCGACGAGCTCCTACGAGCAGTACTTC
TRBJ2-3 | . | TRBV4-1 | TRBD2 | CASSHRLAGGLDTQYF | TGCGCCAGCAGCCATCGACTAGCGGGGGGACTAGATACGCAGTATTTT
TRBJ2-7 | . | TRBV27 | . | CASSFSLGGGIFYEQYF | TGTGCCAGCAGTTTCTCCCTCGGGGGAGGCATTTTTTACGAGCAGTACTTC
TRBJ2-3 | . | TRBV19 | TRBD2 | CASSNFLAGATDTQYF | TGTGCCAGTAGTAACTTCCTGGCGGGAGCCACAGATACGCAGTATTTT
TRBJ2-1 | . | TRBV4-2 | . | CASSQAGGEQFF | TGTGCCAGCAGCCAAGCGGGGGGCGAGCAGTTCTTC
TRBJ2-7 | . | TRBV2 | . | CASSGGVPGTYEQYF | TGTGCCAGCAGTGGAGGGGTCCCGGGAACCTACGAGCAGTACTTC
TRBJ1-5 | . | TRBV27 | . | CASARDIGTNQPQHF | TGTGCCAGCGCCCGTGACATAGGGACCAATCAGCCCCAGCATTTT
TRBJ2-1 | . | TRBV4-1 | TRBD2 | CASSQSGGPYNEQFF | TGCGCCAGCAGCCAGAGCGGGGGGCCATACAATGAGCAGTTCTTC
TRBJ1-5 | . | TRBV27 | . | CASSDPNQPQHF | TGTGCCAGCAGCGATCCTAATCAGCCCCAGCATTTT
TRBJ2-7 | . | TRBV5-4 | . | CASSRSYEQYF | TGTGCCAGCAGCCGGTCCTACGAGCAGTACTTC
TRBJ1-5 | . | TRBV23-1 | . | CASSQKWQPQHF | TGCGCCAGCAGTCAAAAATGGCAGCCCCAGCATTTT
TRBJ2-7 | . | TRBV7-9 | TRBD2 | CASSSRTSGKSYEQYF | TGTGCCAGCAGCTCCCGGACTAGCGGGAAGTCCTACGAGCAGTACTTC
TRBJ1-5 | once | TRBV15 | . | CATSILQGSNQPQHF | TGTGCCACCAGCATTCTACAGGGTAGCAATCAGCCCCAGCATTTT
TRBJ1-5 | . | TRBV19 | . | CASSLGNQPQHF | TGTGCCAGTAGTTTGGGCAATCAGCCCCAGCATTTT
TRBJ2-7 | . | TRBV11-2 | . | CASSLEDSTEQYF | TGTGCCAGCAGCTTAGAGGACAGCACCGAGCAGTACTTC
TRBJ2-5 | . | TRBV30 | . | CAFLQLGETQYF | TGTGCCTTTCTCCAACTCGGAGAGACCCAGTACTTC
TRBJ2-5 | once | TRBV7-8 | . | CASSLIETQYF | TGTGCCAGCAGCTTGATTGAGACCCAGTACTTC
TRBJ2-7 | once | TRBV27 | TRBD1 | CASSLRTGPTYEQYF | TGTGCCAGCAGTTTAAGGACAGGGCCAACCTACGAGCAGTACTTC
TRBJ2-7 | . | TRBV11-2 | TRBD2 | CASSLLSGAFYEQYF | TGTGCCAGCAGCTTATTGAGCGGGGCATTCTACGAGCAGTACTTC
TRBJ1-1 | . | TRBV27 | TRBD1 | CASSFRGQNTEAFF | TGTGCCAGCAGTTTTAGGGGGCAGAACACTGAAGCTTTCTTT
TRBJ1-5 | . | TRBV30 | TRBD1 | CAWSRTGSNQPQHF | TGTGCCTGGAGTAGGACAGGGAGCAATCAGCCCCAGCATTTT
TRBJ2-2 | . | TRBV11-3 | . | CASSLDITGGATGELFF | TGTGCCAGCAGCTTAGATATTACCGGGGGCGCGACCGGGGAGCTGTTTTTT
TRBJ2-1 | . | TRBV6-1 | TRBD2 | CASSEYTSGSPQFF | TGTGCCAGCAGTGAATATACTAGCGGGAGCCCGCAGTTCTTC
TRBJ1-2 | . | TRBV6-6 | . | CASRQEPTYGYTF | TGTGCCAGCAGGCAAGAACCCACCTATGGCTACACCTTC
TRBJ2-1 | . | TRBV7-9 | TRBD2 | CASSLAASGRRRAEQFF | TGTGCCAGCAGCTTAGCGGCCAGCGGGAGAAGGAGGGCTGAGCAGTTCTTC
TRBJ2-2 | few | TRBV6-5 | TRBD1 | CASSYVQGDTGELFF | TGTGCCAGCAGTTACGTACAGGGGGATACCGGGGAGCTGTTTTTT
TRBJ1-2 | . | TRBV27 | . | CASSPLEYSYGYTF | TGTGCCAGCAGCCCTCTCGAATACTCCTATGGCTACACCTTC
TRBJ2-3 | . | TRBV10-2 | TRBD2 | CASSMTSGGTDTQYF | TGCGCCAGCAGTATGACTAGCGGGGGCACAGATACGCAGTATTTT
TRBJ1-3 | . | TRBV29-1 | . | CSVAASGNTIYF | TGCAGCGTTGCCGCCTCTGGAAACACCATATATTTT
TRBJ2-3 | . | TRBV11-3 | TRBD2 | CASSSSAGGQEDTQYF | TGTGCCAGCAGCTCATCGGCGGGGGGGCAGGAAGATACGCAGTATTTT
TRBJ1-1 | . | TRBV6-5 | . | CASSKTVNTEAFF | TGTGCCAGCAGCAAGACAGTGAACACTGAAGCTTTCTTT
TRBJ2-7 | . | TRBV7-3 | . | CASSSNPTNNLYEQYF | TGTGCCAGCAGCTCCAACCCTACAAATAACCTCTACGAGCAGTACTTC
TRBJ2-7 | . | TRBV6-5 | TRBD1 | CASSYSMTGWQYEQYF | TGTGCCAGCAGTTACTCGATGACAGGGTGGCAGTACGAGCAGTACTTC
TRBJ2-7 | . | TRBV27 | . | CASSSIRAGVYEQYF | TGTGCCAGCAGTTCCATCCGAGCCGGGGTCTACGAGCAGTACTTC
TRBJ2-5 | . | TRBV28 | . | CASSWGQETQYF | TGTGCCAGCAGTTGGGGCCAAGAGACCCAGTACTTC
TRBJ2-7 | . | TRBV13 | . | CASSLGVQIRDEQYF | TGTGCCAGCAGCTTGGGGGTACAGATCCGGGACGAGCAGTACTTC